This T cell receptor beta chain came from a study of blood T cell repertoires in COVID-19. Across the whole study: Acute and convalescent COVID-19 specimens originated in the United States, Italy and Spain.

Some clones are missing from TCRdb's copy, which holds only in-frame ones; the method was immunoSEQ multiplex PCR. Of 110,000 to 150,000 clones detected, 80% to 85% appear once; the ten largest clones hold less than 4.5%. V lost 5 bases and J lost 15, with 20 bases in between. This CDR3 comprises 13 residues. The sequenced material came from peripheral blood. This clonotype was sampled from a woman at least 80 years old with acute or convalescent COVID-19. This chain links TRBV12-3 or TRBV12-4 with TRBJ2-1; no clear D. CDR3 protein: CASSQTGVYRWFF. CDR3 DNA: TGTGCCAGCAGTCAAACCGGAGTTTATAGGTGGTTCTTC.